These T cell receptor beta chains were read from a single sample in a study of blood T cell repertoires in COVID-19. Profiled with immunoSEQ multiplex PCR; TCRdb holds only in-frame clones, not every one. The table records 200,000 to 300,000 clones, approximately 78% of them present only once. The sequencing sample was made of peripheral blood. These receptor sequences come from a woman between 55 and 75 years old with active or convalescent COVID-19. Both conserved end residues are part of each CDR3. D genes are given only for firm matches. Size tells how often a clone was seen (once, few, many) or the class of an expanded clone, and some rows leave it out.

size	V	J	D	DNA	CDR3
NA	TRBV18	TRBJ1-2	TRBD1	TGTGCCAGCTCTCTAGGACAGGCGGCCTATGGCTACACCTTC	CASSLGQAAYGYTF
NA	TRBV20-1	TRBJ2-5	NA	TGCAGTGCTAGAGGTTCGGAGACCCAGTACTTC	CSARGSETQYF
NA	TRBV14	TRBJ2-1	TRBD1	TGTGCCAGCAGCCAAGAGCAGGGGGCCCCTCTCGGACGTAACTCCTACAATGAGCAGTTCTTC	CASSQEQGAPLGRNSYNEQFF
few	TRBV7-2	TRBJ1-2	NA	TGTGCCAGCAGCTTAGGAGCTCAGGACTATGGCTACACCTTC	CASSLGAQDYGYTF
NA	TRBV30	TRBJ1-6	NA	TGTGCCTGGAGGGTGGGGCACCAAAATTCACCCCTCCACTTT	CAWRVGHQNSPLHF
once	TRBV7-6	TRBJ2-1	NA	TGTGCCAGCAGCCTGGGGGCCGGCTTCCCATACAATGAGCAGTTCTTC	CASSLGAGFPYNEQFF
NA	TRBV6-5	TRBJ2-7	NA	TGTGCCAGCAGCCTCTCCGTGGGGACAACCTACGAGCAGTACTTC	CASSLSVGTTYEQYF
NA	TRBV27	TRBJ1-6	NA	TGTGCCAGCTCCAGCTCCTATAATTCACCCCTCCACTTT	CASSSSYNSPLHF
NA	TRBV6-5	TRBJ2-7	NA	TGTGCCTCGGGCGGGCAGGGGTATAAGGGTGAGCAGTACTTC	CASGGQGYKGEQYF
NA	TRBV4-1	TRBJ2-5	TRBD2	TGCGCCAGCAGGGCTAGCGGGCAAGAGACCCAGTACTTC	CASRASGQETQYF
NA	TRBV6-5	TRBJ1-2	NA	TGTGCCAGCAGTTACTTGCAGGGGTCCTATGGCTACACCTTC	CASSYLQGSYGYTF
NA	TRBV19	TRBJ1-6	NA	TGTGCCAGTAGTACCGGACAGTGGGAGATTAATTCACCCCTCCACTTT	CASSTGQWEINSPLHF
NA	TRBV7-8	TRBJ1-6	NA	TGTGCCAGCAGTTCCCGGGAGAGTCTACGACCCCTCCACTTT	CASSSRESLRPLHF
NA	TRBV19	TRBJ2-1	NA	TGTGCCAGTAGCCCTAGTAAAGGTCTCCTTTACAATGAGCAGTTCTTC	CASSPSKGLLYNEQFF
NA	TRBV30	TRBJ1-3	TRBD1	TGTGCCTGGCCCCAGGGGGGTGGAAACACCATATATTTT	CAWPQGGGNTIYF
few	TRBV7-9	TRBJ2-1	TRBD2	TGTGCCAGCAGCTTCTCGGCGGGGGGGCAGTTCTTC	CASSFSAGGQFF
NA	TRBV2	TRBJ2-7	NA	TGTGCCGGCTTCTCCTACGAGCAGTACTTC	CAGFSYEQYF
NA	TRBV18	TRBJ1-1	NA	TGTGCCAGCTCACCTGCTAGCTCGAACACTGAAGCTTTCTTT	CASSPASSNTEAFF